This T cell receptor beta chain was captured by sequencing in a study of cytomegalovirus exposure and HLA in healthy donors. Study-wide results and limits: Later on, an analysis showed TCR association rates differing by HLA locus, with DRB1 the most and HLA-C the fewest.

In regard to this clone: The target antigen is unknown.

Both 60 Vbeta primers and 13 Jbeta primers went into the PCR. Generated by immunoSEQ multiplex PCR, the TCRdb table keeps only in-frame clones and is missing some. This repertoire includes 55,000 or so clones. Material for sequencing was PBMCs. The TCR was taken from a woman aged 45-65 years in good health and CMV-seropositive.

DNA for the CDR3: TGTGCCAGCAGCTTGGCCCTCGGGACTAGCTACGAGCAGTACTTC. Amino acid sequence: CASSLALGTSYEQYF. The V call is TRBV5-4, the J call TRBJ2-7; 8 bases match TRBD2. This CDR3 comprises 15 residues. V was pared by 0 bases and J by 3 bases, with 5 bases of the junction left unmatched. CDR1 is SGHNT and CDR2 is YYREEE in the germline V gene (reference sequence).